This T cell receptor beta chain came from a study of blood T cell repertoires in COVID-19. Only in-frame clones appear in the TCRdb table, and some are missing; sequencing was by immunoSEQ multiplex PCR. The table shows over 130,000 clones, with 88% occurring only once. Germline CDR1 is MDHEN and CDR2 is SYDVKM. V was pared by 6 bases and J by 0 bases, with 14 bases of the junction left unmatched. The CDR3 loop spans 18 amino acids. The sequenced sample was peripheral blood. The source of this sequence is a man between 60 and 75 years old with active or convalescent COVID-19. This rearrangement joins TRBV28 to TRBJ2-7; TRBD2 matches 10 bases. The CDR3 protein is CASSLHGTSELSSYEQYF. The CDR3 nucleotides read TGTGCCAGCAGCTTACACGGGACTAGCGAGCTAAGCTCCTACGAGCAGTACTTC.